The 27 T cell receptor beta chains below were found in one sample sequenced in a study of beta chain features in type 1 diabetes. These receptors are not linked to any known antigen. Expressed TCRB transcripts were sequenced because the isolated RNA had all been reverse transcribed beforehand. Measured with immunoSEQ multiplex PCR; TCRdb has only the in-frame clones, and not every one. The sample has under 850,000 clones, 13% seen once. Study-wide findings and caveats: Type 1 diabetes patients had moderately but significantly shorter TCRB CDR3s in all four CD4+ subsets.

The sequencing input was naive CD4+ T cells from blood. The receptor source for this set is a man between 18 and 29 years old with type 1 diabetes.

The J gene is TRBJ1-5, the V gene TRBV6-6, with 10 nucleotides matching TRBD1. The V segment lost 6 bases and the J segment 7 bases; nucleotides outside the gene matches: 12. Germline V CDR1 and CDR2: MNHNY, SVGAGI (reference sequence). The CDR3 has 16 residues. CDR3 coding DNA: TGTGCCAGCAGCCAACTACCGGACAGGGGGTTCCAGCCCCAGCATTTT. It specifies CASSQLPDRGFQPQHF.

This clone was detected a few times. The chain carries TRBV25-1 and TRBJ2-1; 10 nucleotides line up with TRBD1. Trimming removed 6 bases from V and 1 base from J; junction bases left unmatched: 6. The CDR3 is made up of 16 amino acids. The V gene's germline CDR1 is MGHDK and CDR2 SYGVNS. CDR3 sequence (DNA): TGTGCCAGCAGCCACCAGGGACAGGGGTCCTACAATGAGCAGTTCTTC. The encoded protein is CASSHQGQGSYNEQFF.

The V gene is TRBV7-3, the J gene TRBJ1-1; no definite D call. V was cut by 1 base and J by 0 bases, with 6 bases left in between. Germline assignment: CDR1 SGHTA and CDR2 FQGTGA. The CDR3 has 14 amino acids. CDR3 sequence (DNA): TGTGCCAGCAGCTTAAATGCACTGAACACTGAAGCTTTCTTT. Encoded protein: CASSLNALNTEAFF.

This clone was seen only a few times. This sequence joins TRBV5-1 and TRBJ1-2, with a possible D match to TRBD1 (6 bases). Germline CDR1 SGHRS, CDR2 YFSETQ. CDR3 size: 17 residues. V was trimmed by 4 bases and J by 0 bases, leaving 19 bases between them. CDR3 residues: CASSDLRGAGPNYGYTF. The CDR3 nucleotides are TGCGCCAGCAGCGACCTCAGGGGAGCGGGGCCTAACTATGGCTACACCTTC.

This clone was counted a few times. The chain recombines TRBV7-2 with TRBJ2-5, with 7 bases aligning to TRBD2. V shed 5 bases and J 10 bases; nucleotides not matched to a gene: 7. The CDR3 spans 12 residues. Germline CDR1 and CDR2: SGHTA and FQGNSA. The chain's CDR3 is CASSLSTGGQYF. CDR3 DNA sequence: TGTGCCAGCAGCCTTTCGACGGGGGGCCAGTACTTC.

This clone was found a few times. The V and J genes are TRBV12-5 and TRBJ1-1, with unresolved D. The CDR3 covers 12 residues. V was clipped by 5 bases and J by 1 base, with 5 bases between them. Germline-derived CDR1 and CDR2 are LGHNT and FRNRAP. CDR3 DNA sequence: TGTGCTAGTGGTCTACAGAACACTGAAGCTTTCTTT. Protein sequence: CASGLQNTEAFF.

The chain is built from TRBV30 and TRBJ2-7, with 9 bases aligning to TRBD1. In germline, CDR1 is GTSNPN, CDR2 SVGIG (reference sequence). V was clipped by 4 bases and J by 7 bases; unmatched bases: 17. The CDR3 totals 16 residues. The CDR3 loop is CAWTATLRDRAGEQYF. The CDR3 DNA sequence: TGTGCCTGGACCGCCACCCTCCGGGACAGGGCTGGGGAGCAGTACTTC.

The chain employs TRBV29-1 and TRBJ2-7; the D gene is possibly TRBD1 (6 bases). The germline V and J ends were trimmed by 7 bases and 2 bases, with 15 bases remaining between them. CDR1 is SQVTM, CDR2 ANQGSEA, per germline. The CDR3 contains 13 residues. The CDR3 nucleotides read TGCAGCGGATCTCAGGGGCTTGCCTACGAGCAGTACTTC. Translating gives CSGSQGLAYEQYF.

This chain uses TRBV7-9 with TRBJ2-3; D is uncertain. The V end lost 4 bases, the J end lost 1 base, and 3 bases lay between the germline ends. The CDR3 runs 12 residues. Per the germline V gene, CDR1 is SEHNR and CDR2 is FQNEAQ (reference sequence). In DNA, the CDR3 is TGTGCCAGCAGCTCAGGCACAGATACGCAGTATTTT. This encodes CASSSGTDTQYF.

V and J are TRBV4-2 and TRBJ2-1, with a weak D call TRBD1 (6 bases). CDR1 is LGHNA, CDR2 YNFKEQ, per germline. Trimming removed 0 bases from V and 4 bases from J, with 10 bases in between. This CDR3 has 15 amino acids. The CDR3 here is CASSQEGTRYNEQFF. The CDR3 nucleotides read TGTGCCAGCAGCCAAGAGGGGACAAGATACAATGAGCAGTTCTTC.

A few counts support this clone. This chain connects TRBV25-1 to TRBJ2-7; no reliable D call. Germline V gives CDR1 MGHDK, CDR2 SYGVNS. The CDR3 sequence is 12 residues long. V gave up 3 bases and J gave up 0 bases, with 3 bases separating them. The CDR3 loop is CASSDTSYEQYF. The CDR3 nucleotides read TGTGCCAGCAGTGACACCTCCTACGAGCAGTACTTC.

This chain links TRBV18 with TRBJ1-5; 10 bases line up with TRBD1. The CDR3 contains 15 residues. Germline CDR1 and CDR2: KGHSH and LQKENI. Losses at the gene ends were 3 bases for V and 6 bases for J; bases not matched to a gene: 5. The CDR3 here is CASSPGTGATQPQHF. The CDR3 region has the DNA TGTGCCAGCTCACCCGGGACAGGGGCTACTCAGCCCCAGCATTTT.

J is TRBJ1-4 and V is TRBV30; the D gene is possibly TRBD1 (5 bases). V shed 8 bases and J shed 7 bases, with 14 bases lying between them. Germline V gene data show CDR1 as GTSNPN and CDR2 as SVGIG (reference sequence). The CDR3 is 12 amino acids. CDR3 amino acids: CAAGPYAEKLFF. The CDR3 bases are TGTGCCGCGGGACCCTATGCTGAAAAACTGTTTTTT.

The chain joins TRBV10-3 to TRBJ2-1, with 9 bases lining up with TRBD1. CDR1 and CDR2 (germline): ENHRY, SYGVKD. The CDR3 runs to 14 residues. V shed 8 bases and J 7 bases; nucleotides not matched to a gene: 9. CDR3 residues: CAILGGQGRNEQFF. CDR3 nucleotides: TGTGCCATCCTCGGGGGACAGGGCCGTAATGAGCAGTTCTTC.

This chain uses TRBV5-1 with TRBJ1-3; no firm D call. V lost 4 bases and J 0 bases, leaving 11 bases between the germline ends. Germline lookup yields CDR1 SGHRS and CDR2 YFSETQ. This CDR3 is 15 amino acids long. The CDR3 region is CASSLPDTSGNTIYF. The CDR3 bases are TGCGCCAGCAGCCTCCCTGACACCTCTGGAAACACCATATATTTT. The full variable domain, rest sourced from reference TRBV5-1 and TRBJ1-3, is KAGVTQTPRYLIKTRGQQVTLSCSPISGHRSVSWYQQTPGQGLQFLFEYFSETQRNKGNFPGRFSGRQFSNSRSEMNVSTLELGDSALYLCASSLPDTSGNTIYFGEGSWLTVV.

The table lists this clone with a few counts. The sample holds other DNA sequences that translate to the same CDR3. The chain has TRBV18 and TRBJ2-7; TRBD1 or TRBD2 may be the D gene (5 bases each). CDR3 size: 13 residues. Germline V gene data show CDR1 as KGHSH and CDR2 as LQKENI. V dropped 0 bases and J dropped 6 bases, with 9 bases sitting between them. The chain's CDR3 is CASSPPGGGEQYF. The DNA for the CDR3 is TGTGCCAGCTCACCACCTGGGGGTGGCGAGCAGTACTTC.

This clone was seen only once. The chain has TRBV2 and TRBJ1-6, with a weak D call TRBD1 (6 bases). Per the germline V gene, CDR1 is SNHLY and CDR2 is FYNNEI. CDR3 length equals 17 residues. Trimming removed 5 bases from V and 5 bases from J, with 19 bases in between. The CDR3 DNA reads as TGTGCCAGCAGTAGGGCAGGGGCCGAATGGAATAATTCACCCCTCCACTTT. Amino acids: CASSRAGAEWNNSPLHF. The variable domain in full, completed from reference TRBV2 and TRBJ1-6, reads EPEVTQTPSHQVTQMGQEVILRCVPISNHLYFYWYRQILGQKVEFLVSFYNNEISEKSEIFDDQFSVERPDGSNFTLKIRSTKLEDSAMYFCASSRAGAEWNNSPLHFGNGTRLTVT.

This clone turned up a few times. The V and J genes are TRBV2 and TRBJ2-3; D remains ambiguous. CDR3 length equals 12 residues. V lost 6 bases and J 2 bases, leaving 6 bases between the germline ends. In germline, CDR1 is SNHLY, CDR2 FYNNEI. The CDR3 DNA is TGTGCCAGCAGGGAACACACAGATACGCAGTATTTT. This sequence encodes CASREHTDTQYF.

The V gene is TRBV5-1, the J gene TRBJ2-4; maybe TRBD2 (6 bases). V was cut by 0 bases and J by 7 bases, with 11 bases left in between. Germline CDR1 is SGHRS and CDR2 is YFSETQ. The CDR3 totals 14 residues. Written as DNA, the CDR3 is TGCGCCAGCAGCTTGGCCGGGACTTCGAACATTCAGTACTTC. Protein sequence: CASSLAGTSNIQYF.

This clone was recorded a few times. The chain links TRBV2 to TRBJ2-1, with a possible D match to TRBD2 (6 bases). V lost 1 base and J lost 10, with 14 bases in between. Germline V gives CDR1 SNHLY, CDR2 FYNNEI. The CDR3 totals 14 residues. The CDR3 DNA follows: TGTGCCAGCAGTGAAGTAGGGAGGTTCGGGGAGCAGTTCTTC. This codes for CASSEVGRFGEQFF.

This clone was seen a few times. This rearrangement joins TRBV30 to TRBJ2-5, with 11 bases aligning to TRBD1. V shed 1 base, J shed 3 bases, and the junction held 1 base outside the gene matches. The CDR3 sequence is 14 residues long. Germline CDR1 reads GTSNPN; CDR2 reads SVGIG (reference sequence). CDR3 sequence reads: CAWSEGQGEETQYF. The CDR3 nucleotides read TGTGCCTGGAGTGAGGGACAGGGGGAAGAGACCCAGTACTTC. Together with reference TRBV30 and TRBJ2-5, the CDR3 gives the full variable domain: SQTIHQWPATLVQPVGSPLSLECTVEGTSNPNLYWYRQAAGRGLQLLFYSVGIGQISSEVPQNLSASRPQDRQFILSSKKLLLSDSGFYLCAWSEGQGEETQYFGPGTRLLVL.

This rearrangement joins TRBV15 to TRBJ1-5; D ambiguous. This CDR3 comprises 15 residues. V lost 0 bases to trimming and J lost 2 bases, with 8 bases between them. Germline lookup yields CDR1 LNHNV and CDR2 YYDKDF (reference sequence). CDR3 sequence reads: CATSRDPGGNQPQHF. The CDR3 DNA reads TGTGCCACCAGCAGAGACCCTGGAGGCAATCAGCCCCAGCATTTT. The variable domain in full, completed from reference TRBV15 and TRBJ1-5, reads DAMVIQNPRYQVTQFGKPVTLSCSQTLNHNVMYWYQQKSSQAPKLLFHYYDKDFNNEADTPDNFQSRRPNTSFCFLDIRSPGLGDTAMYLCATSRDPGGNQPQHFGDGTRLSIL.

The chain carries TRBV30 and TRBJ2-7; tentative D call: TRBD1 (7 bases). The CDR3 has 13 residues. Germline V gene sequence: CDR1 GTSNPN, CDR2 SVGIG (reference sequence). Trimming cost V 8 bases and J 4 bases, with 18 bases left between them. The chain's CDR3 is CAGGGQAAYEQYF. The CDR3 DNA reads as TGTGCCGGGGGAGGACAGGCCGCATACGAGCAGTACTTC.

In its sample, this clone was seen a few times. The V call is TRBV18, the J call TRBJ2-5; D may correspond to TRBD1 or TRBD2 (5 bases each). The germline gives CDR1 KGHSH, CDR2 LQKENI. The length of the CDR3 is 16 residues. Between the trimmed V and J ends, which lost 6 bases and 1 base, there was a span of 18 bases. CDR3 residues: CASSQGAQMPQETQYF. CDR3 sequence (DNA): TGTGCCAGCTCCCAGGGAGCCCAGATGCCCCAAGAGACCCAGTACTTC.

This clone was counted between two and nine times. The CDR3 DNA is TGTGCCAGCAGGCTCACAGGGACAGATACGCAGTATTTT. Encoded protein: CASRLTGTDTQYF. This sequence joins TRBV2 and TRBJ2-3; weak D call: TRBD1 (6 bases). Trimming left V 6 bases short and J 3 bases short, with 10 bases between. The germline V gene encodes CDR1 SNHLY and CDR2 FYNNEI. This CDR3 contains 13 residues.

This clone has more than one count but fewer than ten. The genes are TRBV13 and TRBJ2-3; the D is unclear. The germline V gene encodes CDR1 PRHDT and CDR2 FYEKMQ (reference sequence). The CDR3 contains 15 residues. The V gene lost 10 bases and the J gene lost 6 bases, with 23 bases spanning the gap. The CDR3 DNA sequence: TGTGCCACCCAGAAAACGACGTCGGCTCCGGATACGCAGTATTTT. It yields the protein CATQKTTSAPDTQYF.

This clone has a handful of counts. The J gene is TRBJ2-5, the V gene TRBV5-1; unclear D gene. CDR3 length equals 14 residues. V gave up 0 bases and J gave up 3 bases, with 9 bases separating them. Germline assignment: CDR1 SGHRS and CDR2 YFSETQ. Written as DNA, the CDR3 is TGCGCCAGCAGCTTGGGGCAGACAAAAGAGACCCAGTACTTC. Its protein product is CASSLGQTKETQYF.